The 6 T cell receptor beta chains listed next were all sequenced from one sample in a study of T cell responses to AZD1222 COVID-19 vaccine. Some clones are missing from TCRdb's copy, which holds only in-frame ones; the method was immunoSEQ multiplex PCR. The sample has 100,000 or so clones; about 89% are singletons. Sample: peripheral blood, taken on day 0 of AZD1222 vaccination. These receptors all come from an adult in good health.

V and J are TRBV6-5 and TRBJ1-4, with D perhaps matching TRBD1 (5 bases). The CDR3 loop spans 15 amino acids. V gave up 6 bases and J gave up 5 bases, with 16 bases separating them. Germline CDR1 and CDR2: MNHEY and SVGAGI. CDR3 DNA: TGTGCCAGCAGGCGAACGACGGGGGGAAATGAAAAACTGTTTTTT. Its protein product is CASRRTTGGNEKLFF.

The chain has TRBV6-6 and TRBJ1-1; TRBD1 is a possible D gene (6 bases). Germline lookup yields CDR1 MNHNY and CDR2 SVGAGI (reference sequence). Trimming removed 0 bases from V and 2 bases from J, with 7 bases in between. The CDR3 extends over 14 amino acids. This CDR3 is CASSYSGTNTEAFF. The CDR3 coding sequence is TGTGCCAGCAGTTACTCCGGGACAAACACTGAAGCTTTCTTT.

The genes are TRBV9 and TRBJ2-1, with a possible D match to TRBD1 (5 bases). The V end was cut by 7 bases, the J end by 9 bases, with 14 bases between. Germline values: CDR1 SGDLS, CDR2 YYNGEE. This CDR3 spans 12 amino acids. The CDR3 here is CASGPSRAEQFF. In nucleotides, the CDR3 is TGTGCCAGCGGGCCCTCCAGGGCTGAGCAGTTCTTC.

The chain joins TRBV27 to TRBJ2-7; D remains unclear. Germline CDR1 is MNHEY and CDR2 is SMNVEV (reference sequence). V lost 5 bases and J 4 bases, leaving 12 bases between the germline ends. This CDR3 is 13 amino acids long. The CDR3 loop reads CASSPESGYEQYF. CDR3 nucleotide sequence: TGTGCCAGCAGTCCGGAGAGTGGGTACGAGCAGTACTTC.

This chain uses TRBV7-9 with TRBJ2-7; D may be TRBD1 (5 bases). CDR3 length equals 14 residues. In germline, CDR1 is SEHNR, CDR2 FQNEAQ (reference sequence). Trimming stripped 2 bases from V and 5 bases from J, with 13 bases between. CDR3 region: CASSLQGVGDEQYF. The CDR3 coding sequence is TGTGCCAGCAGCTTACAAGGGGTGGGCGACGAGCAGTACTTC.

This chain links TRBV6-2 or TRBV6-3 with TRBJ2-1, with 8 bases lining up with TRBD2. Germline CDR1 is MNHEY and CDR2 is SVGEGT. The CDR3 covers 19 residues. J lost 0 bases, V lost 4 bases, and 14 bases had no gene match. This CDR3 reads CASSWHTILSGSSYNEQFF. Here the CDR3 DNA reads TGTGCCAGCAGTTGGCACACCATCTTGAGCGGGAGCTCCTACAATGAGCAGTTCTTC.